Shown below are 20 T cell receptor beta chains from a single sample sequenced in a study of CD4 T cells in relation to SARS-CoV-2 and coronaviruses. Profiling relied on immunoSEQ multiplex PCR, and the TCRdb table lists in-frame clones only, not all of them. The table records 15,000 to 20,000 clones, 77% of them present only once. Antigens of these TCRs are unknown. CD4+ T cells from unexposed donors were obtained before the COVID-19 pandemic (2011-2018). The cells were cultured for about ten days before CD4+ T cells were isolated. Sequencing was carried out using CD4+ T cells from PBMCs, cultured in vitro. These receptors all stem from a human donor in good health.

The chain carries TRBV4-1 and TRBJ2-3; the D is unclear. This CDR3 contains 18 residues. Germline V lookup: CDR1 MGHRA, CDR2 YSYEKL. The ends were cut back, 1 base at V and 0 bases at J, with 17 bases in the middle. This CDR3 reads CASSQGEGTRPSTDTQYF. The CDR3 nucleotides are TGCGCCAGCAGCCAAGGGGAAGGAACTCGTCCTAGCACAGATACGCAGTATTTT.

This sequence joins TRBV10-3 and TRBJ2-3, with a weak D call TRBD2 (5 bases). Germline values: CDR1 ENHRY, CDR2 SYGVKD. The CDR3 spans 13 residues. V was clipped by 7 bases and J by 5 bases, with 13 bases between them. CDR3 amino acids: CAINEEARDTQYF. For the CDR3, the DNA is TGTGCCATCAACGAGGAGGCGCGAGATACGCAGTATTTT.

CDR3 region: CASSPRGTASRNYGYTF. The CDR3 nucleotides are TGTGCCAGCAGTCCTCGCGGGACAGCCTCCCGCAACTATGGCTACACCTTC. This chain uses TRBV27 with TRBJ1-2, with TRBD1 matching over 7 bases. After removal of 5 bases from V and 2 bases from J, the junction contained 14 bases not matched to a gene. The CDR3 runs to 17 residues. Germline loops: CDR1 MNHEY, CDR2 SMNVEV (reference sequence).

This chain uses TRBV29-1 with TRBJ2-3; TRBD1 matches at 8 bases. This CDR3 has 13 amino acids. Germline V CDR1 and CDR2: SQVTM, ANQGSEA. Trimming at V came to 6 bases and at J to 5 bases, leaving 7 bases not matched to a gene. This CDR3 is CSVTQGARDTQYF. DNA of the CDR3: TGCAGCGTAACGCAGGGGGCGCGAGATACGCAGTATTTT.

The J gene is TRBJ2-1, the V gene TRBV11-3, with 13 bases identical to TRBD2. Looked up from germline, CDR1 is SGHNT and CDR2 is YENEEA. This CDR3 is built from 17 residues. With 0 bases clipped from V and 3 bases from J, the junction kept 2 bases outside the gene matches. The CDR3 protein is CASSLDRTSGSYNEQFF. In DNA, the CDR3 is TGTGCCAGCAGCTTAGATAGGACTAGCGGGAGCTACAATGAGCAGTTCTTC.

The V gene is TRBV3-1 (or the pseudogene TRBV3-2), the J gene TRBJ1-1; no clear D. With 1 base removed from V and 12 bases from J, the gap between germline ends came to 15 bases. This CDR3 has 13 residues. Per germline, CDR1 LGHDT and CDR2 YNNKEL (reference sequence). CDR3 bases: TGTGCCAGCAGCCAAGGAGGAGGGCAGAAAACTTTCTTT. It yields the protein CASSQGGGQKTFF.

The chain recombines TRBV5-5 with TRBJ2-7; D call uncertain. Trimming shortened V by 0 bases and J by 4 bases, and 14 bases separated the two germline ends. This CDR3 has 15 amino acids. The germline CDR1 and CDR2 sequences are SGHKS and YYEKEE (reference sequence). DNA of the CDR3: TGTGCCAGCAGCTTGGTGGTGCAGCCCTTATACGAGCAGTACTTC. Its translation is CASSLVVQPLYEQYF.

This chain joins TRBV20-1 and TRBJ2-1; 10 nucleotides match TRBD1. Germline V lookup: CDR1 DFQATT, CDR2 SNEGSKA (reference sequence). CDR3 length equals 14 residues. V dropped 3 bases and J dropped 6; count of bases not matched to a gene: 5. The CDR3 reads CSASGDRGGNEQFF. CDR3 nucleotide sequence: TGCAGTGCTAGTGGGGACAGGGGAGGCAATGAGCAGTTCTTC.

This clone was seen only a few times. The J gene is TRBJ2-7, the V gene TRBV4-1; 10 bases agree with TRBD2. Trimming took 3 bases from V and 6 from J; bases not matched to a gene: 8. This CDR3 contains 15 residues. CDR1 is MGHRA, CDR2 YSYEKL, per germline. CDR3 DNA: TGCGCCAGCAGCCAGGCCGAAGCGGGAGGGGGCGAGCAGTACTTC. Encoded protein: CASSQAEAGGGEQYF.

The rearrangement joins TRBV9 to TRBJ2-4; possibly TRBD1 for D (6 bases). CDR3 size: 15 residues. V lost 3 bases, J lost 0 bases, and 10 bases lay in between. From germline, CDR1 is SGDLS and CDR2 YYNGEE. The DNA for the CDR3 is TGTGCCAGCAGCGGGACAGAGAGAGCCAAAAACATTCAGTACTTC. This translates into CASSGTERAKNIQYF.

This chain links TRBV24-1 with TRBJ2-2, with 10 bases aligning to TRBD1. This CDR3 comprises 16 residues. Germline V gene data show CDR1 as KGHDR and CDR2 as SFDVKD. V was pared by 4 bases and J by 3 bases, with 4 bases of the junction left unmatched. The CDR3 sequence: CATSEYGTGDTGELFF. CDR3 coding DNA: TGTGCCACCAGTGAGTACGGGACAGGGGACACCGGGGAGCTGTTTTTT.

The table lists this clone with a few counts. The chain uses TRBV12-5 and TRBJ2-7; 9 positions agree with TRBD1. The germline V gene has CDR1 LGHNT and CDR2 FRNRAP. The CDR3 runs to 14 residues. The V segment lost 5 bases and the J segment 3 bases; nucleotides outside the gene matches: 5. CDR3 coding DNA: TGTGCTAGTGGTCCGGGACAGGGTTACTACGAGCAGTACTTC. Its protein is CASGPGQGYYEQYF.

The rearrangement uses TRBV5-4 and TRBJ2-5; TRBD2 is a possible D gene (6 bases). This CDR3 has 15 amino acids. Trimming left V 7 bases short and J 2 bases short, with 18 bases between. Germline V gene lookup returns CDR1 SGHNT and CDR2 YYREEE (reference sequence). In nucleotides, the CDR3 is TGTGCCAGCTCCCCAAGCCCAGGGAGGCAAGAGACCCAGTACTTC. Translation gives CASSPSPGRQETQYF.

This clone has just a few counts. The chain employs TRBV4-2 and TRBJ2-6, with D unclear. V was clipped by 0 bases and J by 2 bases, with 17 bases between them. Germline CDR1 LGHNA, CDR2 YNFKEQ. The CDR3 is 19 amino acids. The CDR3 coding sequence is TGTGCCAGCAGCCAAGATGCCCGCACTGAAGTAGCTGGGGCCAACGTCCTGACTTTC. Translation: CASSQDARTEVAGANVLTF.

This clone was observed a few times. This chain joins TRBV6-5 and TRBJ2-2; 7 positions agree with TRBD2. The CDR3 has 14 amino acids. Per the germline V gene, CDR1 is MNHEY and CDR2 is SVGAGI. Unmatched junction bases numbered 7, after V lost 8 bases and J lost 4 bases. The CDR3 reads CASYRTRPTGELFF. CDR3 coding DNA: TGTGCCAGCTACCGGACTAGACCCACCGGGGAGCTGTTTTTT.

CDR3 bases: TGTGCCACCAGCAGAGACCTCTTAGATTCCTACGAGCAGTACTTC. Protein: CATSRDLLDSYEQYF. The gene calls are TRBV15 and TRBJ2-7; D is unclear. The ends were cut back, 0 bases at V and 1 base at J, with 10 bases in the middle. Germline V gene data show CDR1 as LNHNV and CDR2 as YYDKDF (reference sequence). The CDR3 covers 15 residues.

The CDR3 here is CASSARSGTGGGEQFF. The CDR3 nucleotides are TGTGCCAGCAGCGCCCGTTCGGGGACAGGGGGCGGGGAGCAGTTCTTC. This rearrangement joins TRBV11-2 to TRBJ2-1, with TRBD1 identical over 12 bases. The junction had 12 bases not matched to a gene; V was cut back by 5 bases and J by 10 bases. This CDR3 region has 16 residues. Germline assignment: CDR1 SGHAT and CDR2 FQNNGV. Using reference TRBV11-2 and TRBJ2-1 for the parts outside the CDR3, the full variable domain is EAGVAQSPRYKIIEKRQSVAFWCNPISGHATLYWYQQILGQGPKLLIQFQNNGVVDDSQLPKDRFSAERLKGVDSTLKIQPAKLEDSAVYLCASSARSGTGGGEQFFGPGTRLTVL.

V usage is TRBV7-8 and J usage is TRBJ2-1, with D possibly being TRBD2 (6 bases). The CDR3 consists of 14 residues. V lost 2 bases to trimming and J lost 6 bases, with 11 bases between them. Germline V gene lookup returns CDR1 SGHVS and CDR2 FQNEAQ. Here the CDR3 DNA reads TGTGCCAGCAGCTTACGTCGGGAGCCCAATGAGCAGTTCTTC. Its protein is CASSLRREPNEQFF.

The chain recombines TRBV7-3 with TRBJ1-4, with D unclear. Germline lookup yields CDR1 SGHTA and CDR2 FQGTGA. The CDR3 spans 11 residues. V was clipped by 7 bases and J by 6 bases, with 6 bases between them. CDR3: CASTFYEKLFF. CDR3 nucleotide sequence: TGTGCCAGCACCTTTTATGAAAAACTGTTTTTT.

The chain employs TRBV18 and TRBJ2-3; no reliable D call. The CDR3 extends over 15 amino acids. Germline loops: CDR1 KGHSH, CDR2 LQKENI. Between the trimmed V and J ends, which lost 2 bases and 0 bases, there was a span of 9 bases. The CDR3 sequence: CASSPSGPSTDTQYF. Written as DNA, the CDR3 is TGTGCCAGCTCACCATCTGGCCCTAGCACAGATACGCAGTATTTT.